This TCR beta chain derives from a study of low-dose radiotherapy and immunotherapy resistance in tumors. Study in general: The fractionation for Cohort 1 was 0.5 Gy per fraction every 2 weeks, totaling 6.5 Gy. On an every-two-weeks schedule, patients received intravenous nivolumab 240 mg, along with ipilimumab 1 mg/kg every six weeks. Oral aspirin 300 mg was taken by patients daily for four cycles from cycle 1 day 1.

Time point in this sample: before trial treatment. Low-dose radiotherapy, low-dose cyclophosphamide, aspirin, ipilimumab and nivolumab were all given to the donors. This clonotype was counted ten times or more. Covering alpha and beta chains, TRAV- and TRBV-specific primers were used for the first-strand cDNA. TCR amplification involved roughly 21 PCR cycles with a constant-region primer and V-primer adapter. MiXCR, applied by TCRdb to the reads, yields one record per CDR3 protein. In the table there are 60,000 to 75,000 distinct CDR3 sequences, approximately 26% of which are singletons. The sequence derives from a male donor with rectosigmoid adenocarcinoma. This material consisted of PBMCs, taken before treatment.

CDR3 nucleotides: TGTGCCAGCAGTTTACAGTACGCAGATACGCAGTATTTT. Amino acids: CASSLQYADTQYF. V gene TRBV27 combines with J gene TRBJ2-3; D is unresolved. Trimming cost V 2 bases and J 4 bases, with 7 bases left between them. Germline CDR1 is MNHEY and CDR2 is SMNVEV (reference sequence). The CDR3 is made up of 13 amino acids.